The 13 T cell receptor beta chains reported below all come from one sample, sequenced in a study of T-cell memory formation after mild COVID-19. TCRdb fed the 5' RACE reads into MiXCR, producing one record per CDR3 protein. The table records hundreds of thousands of distinct CDR3 sequences, approximately 20% of them present only once. Sequenced sample: PBMCs or a T cell subset sorted from them (not recorded which). Every receptor here comes from an adult woman who had mild COVID-19 (a few samples of this study predate the infection). Cell type and time point are not known.

The chain carries TRBV6-2 or TRBV6-3 and TRBJ2-3, with D hard to call. Trimming took 0 bases from V and 11 from J, leaving 9 bases between them. This CDR3 region has 12 residues. Germline values: CDR1 MNHEY, CDR2 SVGEGT. CDR3 in amino acids: CASSYSGTLQYF. CDR3 DNA: TGTGCCAGCAGTTACTCGGGCACTTTGCAGTATTTT.

The chain recombines TRBV10-3 with TRBJ2-1, with 9 bases fitting TRBD1. The CDR3 is 14 amino acids. Germline V gene lookup returns CDR1 ENHRY and CDR2 SYGVKD. After removal of 4 bases from V and 7 bases from J, the junction contained 5 bases not matched to a gene. The CDR3: CAISGGDRANEQFF. Written as DNA, the CDR3 is TGTGCCATCAGTGGTGGGGACAGGGCGAATGAGCAGTTCTTC.

The table lists this clonotype with many counts. This chain joins TRBV24-1 and TRBJ2-1; D is unclear. Germline V gives CDR1 KGHDR, CDR2 SFDVKD. The CDR3 extends over 11 amino acids. V shed 4 bases and J shed 3 bases, with 0 bases lying between them. This CDR3 reads CATSDYNEQFF. In nucleotides, the CDR3 is TGTGCCACCAGTGACTACAATGAGCAGTTCTTC.

This clonotype was recorded a few times. This CDR3 is CASSGLGYEQYF. The CDR3 coding sequence is TGTGCCAGCAGCGGCCTGGGATACGAGCAGTACTTC. The chain recombines TRBV7-9 with TRBJ2-7, with D unclear. CDR1 SEHNR and CDR2 FQNEAQ come from the germline V gene (reference sequence). With 5 bases removed from V and 4 bases from J, the gap between germline ends came to 9 bases. The CDR3 sequence is 12 residues long.

This clonotype was seen more than once but under ten times. The J gene is TRBJ1-5, the V gene TRBV12-3 or TRBV12-4; D is uncertain. The V end lost 3 bases, the J end lost 0 bases, and 6 bases lay between the germline ends. The CDR3 length is 14 residues. In nucleotides, the CDR3 is TGTGCCAGCAGTTTGTCGGCTAGCAATCAGCCCCAGCATTTT. Amino acids: CASSLSASNQPQHF.

Concerning this clonotype itself: Because the CDR3 is missing its conserved closing phenylalanine or tryptophan, this is likely a read error. The rearrangement joins TRBV9 to TRBJ2-3; D gene ambiguous. Trimming took off 1 base at V and 0 bases at J, with 9 bases between the two ends. The V gene's germline CDR1 is SGDLS and CDR2 YYNGEE. The CDR3 length is 15 residues. CDR3 bases: TGTGCCAGCAGCGTATTCCCCGGAAGCACAGATACGCAGTATTTA. This encodes CASSVFPGSTDTQYL.

Ten or more counts support this clonotype. The genes are TRBV12-3 or TRBV12-4 and TRBJ2-1; tentatively, D is TRBD2 (6 bases). There are 13 residues in the CDR3. V was clipped by 6 bases and J by 8 bases, with 14 bases between them. CDR3 bases: TGTGCCAGCAGGAGACTCGGGGGACATGAGCAGTTCTTC. Amino acid sequence: CASRRLGGHEQFF.

This clonotype was detected only a few times. The chain links TRBV7-9 to TRBJ2-7; 11 bases map to TRBD2. After removal of 5 bases from V and 9 bases from J, the junction contained 18 bases not matched to a gene. CDR3 length: 17 amino acids. Germline loops: CDR1 SEHNR, CDR2 FQNEAQ (reference sequence). In nucleotides, the CDR3 is TGTGCCAGCAGCGCCCGGACTAGCGGGCCTTCGGGCTCGTTGCAGTACTTC. Its translation: CASSARTSGPSGSLQYF.

The genes are TRBV20-1 and TRBJ2-7, with D tentatively TRBD2 (6 bases). The germline gives CDR1 DFQATT, CDR2 SNEGSKA (reference sequence). CDR3 length equals 14 residues. The V gene lost 0 bases and the J gene lost 3 bases, with 12 bases spanning the gap. The chain's CDR3 is CSARDPAGSYEQYF. DNA of the CDR3: TGCAGTGCTAGAGATCCCGCGGGAAGCTACGAGCAGTACTTC.

The gene calls are TRBV7-6 and TRBJ2-1; 8 nucleotides line up with TRBD1. Germline lookup yields CDR1 SGHVS and CDR2 FNYEAQ. The length of the CDR3 is 16 residues. Trimming cost V 0 bases and J 2 bases; bases outside gene matches: 3. CDR3 nucleotide sequence: TGTGCCAGCAGCTTAGCGACAGGGGCTGCCTACAATGAGCAGTTCTTC. Translated: CASSLATGAAYNEQFF.

The table lists this clonotype with many counts. The chain carries TRBV5-1 and TRBJ2-1, with D uncertain. Germline CDR1 SGHRS, CDR2 YFSETQ. Trimming pared 0 bases from V and 8 bases from J, leaving 6 bases between. The CDR3 loop spans 12 amino acids. The CDR3 DNA follows: TGCGCCAGCAGCTTGGTAGGGTATGAGCAGTTCTTC. Protein product: CASSLVGYEQFF.

This clonotype has more than one count but fewer than ten. Compared with germline, one end of the junction differs, possibly owing to a read error. The rearrangement links TRBV7-2 to TRBJ1-3; D is unresolved. CDR1 is SGHTA, CDR2 FQGNSA, per germline. There are 12 residues in the CDR3. In nucleotides, the CDR3 is TGTGCCAGCAGCTTGAGGACTGGCCAGATCAATTTT. It encodes CASSLRTGQINF.

This rearrangement joins TRBV5-5 to TRBJ1-2; the match to TRBD1 covers 9 bases. V shed 4 bases, J shed 3 bases, and the junction held 7 bases outside the gene matches. Germline V gives CDR1 SGHKS, CDR2 YYEKEE (reference sequence). The CDR3 has 15 amino acids. The CDR3 nucleotides are TGTGCCAGCAGCCCGAACAGGGGGCGAGACTATGGCTACACCTTC. It is translated as CASSPNRGRDYGYTF. The variable domain in full, completed from reference TRBV5-5 and TRBJ1-2, reads DAGVTQSPTHLIKTRGQQVTLRCSPISGHKSVSWYQQVLGQGPQFIFQYYEKEERGRGNFPDRFSARQFPNYSSELNVNALLLGDSALYLCASSPNRGRDYGYTFGSGTRLTVV.